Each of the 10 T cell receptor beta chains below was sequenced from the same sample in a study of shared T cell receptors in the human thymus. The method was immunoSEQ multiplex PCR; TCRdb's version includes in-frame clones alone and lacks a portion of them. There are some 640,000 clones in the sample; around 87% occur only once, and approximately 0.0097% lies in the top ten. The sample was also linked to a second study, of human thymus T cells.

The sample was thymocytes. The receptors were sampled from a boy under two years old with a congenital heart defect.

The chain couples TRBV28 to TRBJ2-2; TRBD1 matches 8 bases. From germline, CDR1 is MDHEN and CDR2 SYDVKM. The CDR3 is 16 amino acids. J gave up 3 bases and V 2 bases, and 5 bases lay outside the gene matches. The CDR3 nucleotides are TGTGCCAGCAGTTTAATGGGACAGGAATACACCGGGGAGCTGTTTTTT. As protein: CASSLMGQEYTGELFF.

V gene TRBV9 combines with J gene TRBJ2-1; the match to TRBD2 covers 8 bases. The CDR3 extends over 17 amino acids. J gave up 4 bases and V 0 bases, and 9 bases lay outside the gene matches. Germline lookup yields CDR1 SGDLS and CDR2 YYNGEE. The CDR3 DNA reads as TGTGCCAGCAGCGTAGCTAGGGGTAGCGGGACTTACAATGAGCAGTTCTTC. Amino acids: CASSVARGSGTYNEQFF.

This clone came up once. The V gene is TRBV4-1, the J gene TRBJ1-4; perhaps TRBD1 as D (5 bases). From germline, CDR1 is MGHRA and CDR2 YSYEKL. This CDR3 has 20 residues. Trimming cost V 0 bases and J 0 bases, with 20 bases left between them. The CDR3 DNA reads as TGCGCCAGCAGCCAAGAGGGGCCACGTTGGAAAAACTCAACTAATGAAAAACTGTTTTTT. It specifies CASSQEGPRWKNSTNEKLFF.

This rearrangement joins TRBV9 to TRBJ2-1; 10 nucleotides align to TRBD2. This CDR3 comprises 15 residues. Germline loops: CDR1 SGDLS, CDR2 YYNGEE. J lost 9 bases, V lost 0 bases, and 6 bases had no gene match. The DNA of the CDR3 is TGTGCCAGCAGCGTAGTAGCGGGAGGCCCTGGTGAGCAGTTCTTC. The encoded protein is CASSVVAGGPGEQFF. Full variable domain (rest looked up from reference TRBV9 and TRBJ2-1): DSGVTQTPKHLITATGQRVTLRCSPRSGDLSVYWYQQSLDQGLQFLIQYYNGEERAKGNILERFSAQQFPDLHSELNLSSLELGDSALYFCASSVVAGGPGEQFFGPGTRLTVL.

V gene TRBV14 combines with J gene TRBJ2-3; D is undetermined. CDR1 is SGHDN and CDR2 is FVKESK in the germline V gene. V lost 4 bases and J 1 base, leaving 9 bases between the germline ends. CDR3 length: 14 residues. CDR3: CASSPPVGTDTQYF. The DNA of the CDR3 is TGTGCCAGCAGCCCGCCAGTCGGCACAGATACGCAGTATTTT.

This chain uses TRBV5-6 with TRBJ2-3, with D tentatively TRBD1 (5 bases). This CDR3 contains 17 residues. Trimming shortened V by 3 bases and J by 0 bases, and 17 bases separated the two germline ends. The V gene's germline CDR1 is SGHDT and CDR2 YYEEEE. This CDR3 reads CASSCRVFGVSTDTQYF. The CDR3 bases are TGTGCCAGCAGCTGCAGGGTATTCGGCGTTAGCACAGATACGCAGTATTTT. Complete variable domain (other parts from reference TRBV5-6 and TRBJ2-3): DAGVTQSPTHLIKTRGQQVTLRCSPKSGHDTVSWYQQALGQGPQFIFQYYEEEERQRGNFPDRFSGHQFPNYSSELNVNALLLGDSALYLCASSCRVFGVSTDTQYFGPGTRLTVL.

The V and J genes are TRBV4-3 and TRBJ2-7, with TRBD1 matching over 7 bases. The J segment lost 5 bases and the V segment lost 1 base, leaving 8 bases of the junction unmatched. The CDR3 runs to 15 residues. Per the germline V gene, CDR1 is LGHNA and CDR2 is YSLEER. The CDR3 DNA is TGCGCCAGCAGCCAAGGAACGACAGGGTATCACGAGCAGTACTTC. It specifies CASSQGTTGYHEQYF.

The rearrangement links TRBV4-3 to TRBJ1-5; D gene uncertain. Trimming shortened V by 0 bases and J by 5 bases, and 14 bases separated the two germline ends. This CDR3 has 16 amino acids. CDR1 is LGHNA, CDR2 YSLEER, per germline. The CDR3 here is CASSQERAGNDQPQHF. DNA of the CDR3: TGCGCCAGCAGCCAAGAGAGGGCTGGGAATGATCAGCCCCAGCATTTT.

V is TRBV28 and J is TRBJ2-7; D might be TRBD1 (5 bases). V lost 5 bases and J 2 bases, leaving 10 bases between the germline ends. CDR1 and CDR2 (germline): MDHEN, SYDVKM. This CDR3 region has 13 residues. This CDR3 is CASSVRVAYEQYF. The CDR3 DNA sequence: TGTGCCAGCAGTGTCAGGGTCGCCTACGAGCAGTACTTC.

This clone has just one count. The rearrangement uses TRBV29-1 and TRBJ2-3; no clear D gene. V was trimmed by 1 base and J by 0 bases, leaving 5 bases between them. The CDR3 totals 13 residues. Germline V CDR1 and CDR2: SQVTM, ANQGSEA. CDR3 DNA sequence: TGCAGCGTTGAAGGCGGTAGCACAGATACGCAGTATTTT. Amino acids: CSVEGGSTDTQYF.